This TCR beta chain was recovered during a study of T cell repertoires in cytomegalovirus infection. Findings and caveats of the study: Public TCR beta family frequency separated CMV-and-HLA carriers, including in an independent cohort. The ex vivo response showed dominance by HLA-C-restricted CMV-specific TCR beta clonotypes.

This CDR3 is built from 19 residues. The J segment lost 2 bases and the V segment lost 5 bases, leaving 11 bases of the junction unmatched. CDR1 is MDHEN and CDR2 is SYDVKM in the germline V gene. A single record per CDR3 protein comes from TCRdb applying MiXCR to the reads. The sample has 700,000 to 950,000 distinct CDR3 sequences, 30% to 35% seen once. This clonotype was detected a few times. Antigen unknown. This chain uses TRBV28 with TRBJ2-1, with TRBD2 matching over 14 bases. The sequences come from cultured CD8+ T cells from PBMCs, collected from culture after CMV antigen stimulation. The receptor was derived from a human donor in good health (CMV status not recorded). Some clones in this sample may be carry-over from other donors' samples. The CDR3 loop reads CASSTQGLAGAQTYNEQFF. The CDR3 DNA reads TGTGCCAGCAGTACACAGGGACTAGCGGGGGCGCAAACCTACAATGAGCAGTTCTTC. The variable domain in full, with the rest retrieved from reference TRBV28 and TRBJ2-1, is DVKVTQSSRYLVKRTGEKVFLECVQDMDHENMFWYRQDPGLGLRLIYFSYDVKMKEKGDIPEGYSVSREKKERFSLILESASTNQTSMYLCASSTQGLAGAQTYNEQFFGPGTRLTVL.